A single sample gave rise to the 8 T cell receptor beta chains below, sequenced in a study of cytomegalovirus exposure and HLA in healthy donors. In the PCR, 60 Vbeta and 13 Jbeta primers were used. The protocol was immunoSEQ multiplex PCR, while the TCRdb copy is restricted to in-frame clones and leaves out a portion. The sample yields 150,000 to 200,000 clones, roughly four fifths seen once. Sequencing input: PBMCs. These receptors all come from a man aged 18 to 29 in good health and CMV-seronegative.

This clone was found once. The V and J genes are TRBV27 and TRBJ1-1; tentatively, D is TRBD1 (6 bases). Trimming took 3 bases from V and 1 from J, leaving 6 bases between them. Germline lookup yields CDR1 MNHEY and CDR2 SMNVEV (reference sequence). The CDR3 is 13 residues long. The CDR3 region has the DNA TGTGCCAGCAGTTTGGACAGGAACACTGAAGCTTTCTTT. Translated, it gives CASSLDRNTEAFF.

The rearrangement links TRBV7-2 to TRBJ2-7; TRBD1 might be the D (6 bases). The CDR3 runs 15 residues. Per the germline V gene, CDR1 is SGHTA and CDR2 is FQGNSA. V was cut by 1 base and J by 3 bases, with 13 bases left in between. CDR3 in DNA: TGTGCCAGCAGCTTAGGTAGGACAGACGGCTACGAGCAGTACTTC. This translates into CASSLGRTDGYEQYF.

The genes are TRBV7-8 and TRBJ2-1; a weak D match, TRBD2 (5 bases). The germline CDR1 and CDR2 sequences are SGHVS and FQNEAQ. The CDR3 has 15 residues. Trimming removed 5 bases from V and 6 bases from J, with 17 bases in between. The CDR3, as DNA: TGTGCCAGCAGCCTTACGGACTTTGAGCGCAATGAGCAGTTCTTC. It encodes CASSLTDFERNEQFF.

The chain carries TRBV27 and TRBJ2-5; 7 bases map to TRBD1. The V gene end was trimmed by 3 bases and the J gene end by 5 bases; junction bases not matched to a gene: 6. CDR3 length: 14 residues. The germline CDR1 and CDR2 sequences are MNHEY and SMNVEV (reference sequence). DNA for the CDR3: TGTGCCAGCAGTTTCGGACAGGTCGGGGAGACCCAGTACTTC. Protein product: CASSFGQVGETQYF.

The V gene is TRBV30, the J gene TRBJ2-1; D call uncertain. Germline loops: CDR1 GTSNPN, CDR2 SVGIG (reference sequence). The CDR3 spans 14 residues. Trimming left V 1 base short and J 5 bases short, with 12 bases between. Written as DNA, the CDR3 is TGTGCCTGGAGTGGTAGCCGCTCAAACAATGAGCAGTTCTTC. It is translated as CAWSGSRSNNEQFF.

This clone was counted a few times. V usage is TRBV7-2 and J usage is TRBJ1-2; D unresolved. The length of the CDR3 is 11 residues. Trimming took off 7 bases at V and 0 bases at J, with 3 bases between the two ends. CDR1 is SGHTA, CDR2 FQGNSA, per germline. The CDR3 region has the DNA TGTGCCAGCACGGCTAACTATGGCTACACCTTC. This translates into CASTANYGYTF.

The genes are TRBV7-3 and TRBJ2-6; 16 positions match TRBD2. This CDR3 contains 21 residues. Germline assignment: CDR1 SGHTA and CDR2 FQGTGA. The junction had 14 bases not matched to a gene; V was cut back by 5 bases and J by 4 bases. The CDR3 DNA is TGTGCCAGCAGCCCAGGGACTAGCGGGAGGGCCTTTTCGAGCGGGGCCAACGTCCTGACTTTC. Translated: CASSPGTSGRAFSSGANVLTF.

The rearrangement uses TRBV6-1 and TRBJ2-7; D possibly corresponds to TRBD2 (6 bases). This CDR3 is built from 12 residues. Trimming removed 1 base from V and 6 bases from J, with 7 bases in between. Looked up from germline, CDR1 is MNHNS and CDR2 is SASEGT. Written as DNA, the CDR3 is TGTGCCAGCAGTGAAGTGGGGGGCGAGCAGTACTTC. Its translation: CASSEVGGEQYF.